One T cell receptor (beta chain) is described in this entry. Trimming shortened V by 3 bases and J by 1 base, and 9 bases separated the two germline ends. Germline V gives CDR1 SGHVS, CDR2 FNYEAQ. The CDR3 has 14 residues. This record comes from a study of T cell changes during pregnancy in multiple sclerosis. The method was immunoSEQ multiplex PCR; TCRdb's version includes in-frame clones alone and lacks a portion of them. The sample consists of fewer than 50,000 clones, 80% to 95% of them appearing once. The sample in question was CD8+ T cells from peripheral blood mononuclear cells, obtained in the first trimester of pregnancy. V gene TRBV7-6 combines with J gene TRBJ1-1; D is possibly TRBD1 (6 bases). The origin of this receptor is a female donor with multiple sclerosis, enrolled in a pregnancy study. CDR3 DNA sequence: TGTGCCAGCAGCTTCGACAGGTGGAACACTGAAGCTTTCTTT. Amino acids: CASSFDRWNTEAFF. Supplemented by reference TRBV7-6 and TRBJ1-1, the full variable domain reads GAGVSQSPRYKVTKRGQDVALRCDPISGHVSLYWYRQALGQGPEFLTYFNYEAQQDKSGLPNDRFSAERPEGSISTLTIQRTEQRDSAMYRCASSFDRWNTEAFFGQGTRLTVV.